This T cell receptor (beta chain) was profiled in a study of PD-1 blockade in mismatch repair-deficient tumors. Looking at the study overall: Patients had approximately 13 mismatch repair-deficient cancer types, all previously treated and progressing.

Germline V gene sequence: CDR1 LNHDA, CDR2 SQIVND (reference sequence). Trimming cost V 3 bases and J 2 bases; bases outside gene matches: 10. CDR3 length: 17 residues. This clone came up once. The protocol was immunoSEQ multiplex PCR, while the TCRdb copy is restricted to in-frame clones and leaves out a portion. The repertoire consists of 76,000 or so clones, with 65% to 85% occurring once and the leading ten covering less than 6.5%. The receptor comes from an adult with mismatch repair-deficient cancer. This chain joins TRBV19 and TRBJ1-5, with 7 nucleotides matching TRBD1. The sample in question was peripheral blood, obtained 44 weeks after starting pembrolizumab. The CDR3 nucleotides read TGTGCCAGTAGTATTGGCCCCGGGACAGAGGGCAATCAGCCCCAGCATTTT. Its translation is CASSIGPGTEGNQPQHF. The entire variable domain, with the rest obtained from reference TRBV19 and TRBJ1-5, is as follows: DGGITQSPKYLFRKEGQNVTLSCEQNLNHDAMYWYRQDPGQGLRLIYYSQIVNDFQKGDIAEGYSVSREKKESFPLTVTSAQKNPTAFYLCASSIGPGTEGNQPQHFGDGTRLSIL.